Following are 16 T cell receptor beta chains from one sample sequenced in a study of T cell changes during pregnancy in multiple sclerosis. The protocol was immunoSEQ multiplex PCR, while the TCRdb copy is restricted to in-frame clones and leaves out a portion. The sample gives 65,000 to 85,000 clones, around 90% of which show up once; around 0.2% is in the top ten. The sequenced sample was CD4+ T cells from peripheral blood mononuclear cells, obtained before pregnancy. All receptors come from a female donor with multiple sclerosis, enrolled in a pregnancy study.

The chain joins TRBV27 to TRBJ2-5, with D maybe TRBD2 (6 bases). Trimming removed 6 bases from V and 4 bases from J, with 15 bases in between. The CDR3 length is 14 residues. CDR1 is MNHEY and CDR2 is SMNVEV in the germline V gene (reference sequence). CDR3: CASSTAGTLETQYF. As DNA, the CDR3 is TGTGCCAGCAGCACCGCCGGGACTTTAGAGACCCAGTACTTC.

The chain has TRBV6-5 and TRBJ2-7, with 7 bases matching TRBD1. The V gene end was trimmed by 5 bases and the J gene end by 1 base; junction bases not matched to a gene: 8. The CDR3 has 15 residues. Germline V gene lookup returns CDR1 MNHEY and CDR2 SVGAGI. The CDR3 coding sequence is TGTGCCAGCAGTCGGAGCCGGGACAGATCCTACGAGCAGTACTTC. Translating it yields CASSRSRDRSYEQYF.

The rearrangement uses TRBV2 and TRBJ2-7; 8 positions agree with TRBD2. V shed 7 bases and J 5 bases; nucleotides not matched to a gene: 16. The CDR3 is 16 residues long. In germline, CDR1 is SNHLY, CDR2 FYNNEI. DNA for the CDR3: TGTGCCAGCACGTTGCCAGGGGCTAGCGGGCGGCACGAGCAGTACTTC. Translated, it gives CASTLPGASGRHEQYF.

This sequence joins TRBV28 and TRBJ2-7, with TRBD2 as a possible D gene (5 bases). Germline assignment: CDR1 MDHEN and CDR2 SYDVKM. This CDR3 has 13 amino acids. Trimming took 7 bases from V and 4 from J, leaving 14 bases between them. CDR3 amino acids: CASNLELGYEQYF. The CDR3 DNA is TGTGCCAGCAACTTGGAACTAGGGTACGAGCAGTACTTC.

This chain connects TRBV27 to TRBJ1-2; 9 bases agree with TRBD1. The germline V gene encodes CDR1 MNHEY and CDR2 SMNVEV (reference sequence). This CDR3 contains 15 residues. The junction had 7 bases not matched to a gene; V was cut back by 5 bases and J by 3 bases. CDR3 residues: CASSVGTGRDYGYTF. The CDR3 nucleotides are TGTGCCAGCAGTGTCGGGACAGGGAGAGACTATGGCTACACCTTC.

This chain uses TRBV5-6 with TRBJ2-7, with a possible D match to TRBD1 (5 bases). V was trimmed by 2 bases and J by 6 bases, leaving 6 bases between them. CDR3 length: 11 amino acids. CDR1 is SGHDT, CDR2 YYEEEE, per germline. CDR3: CASSLGAEQYF. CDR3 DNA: TGTGCCAGCAGCTTAGGGGCCGAGCAGTACTTC.

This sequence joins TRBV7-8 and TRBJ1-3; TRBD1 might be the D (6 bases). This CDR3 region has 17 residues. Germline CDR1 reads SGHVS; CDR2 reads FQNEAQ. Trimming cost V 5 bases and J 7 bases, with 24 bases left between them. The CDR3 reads CASSPPGQQILRNTIYF. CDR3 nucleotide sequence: TGTGCCAGCAGCCCCCCTGGACAGCAAATATTACGGAACACCATATATTTT.

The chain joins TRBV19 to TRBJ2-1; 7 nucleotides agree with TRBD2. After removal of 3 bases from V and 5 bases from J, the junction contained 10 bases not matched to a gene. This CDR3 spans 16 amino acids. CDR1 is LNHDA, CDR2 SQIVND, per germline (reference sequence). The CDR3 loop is CASSIWGGGPHNEQFF. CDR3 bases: TGTGCCAGTAGTATCTGGGGGGGAGGGCCCCACAATGAGCAGTTCTTC.

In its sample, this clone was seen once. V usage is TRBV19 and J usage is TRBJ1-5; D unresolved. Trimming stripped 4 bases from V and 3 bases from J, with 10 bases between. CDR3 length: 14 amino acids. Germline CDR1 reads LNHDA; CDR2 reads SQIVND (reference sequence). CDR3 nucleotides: TGTGCCAGTAGTAGCTCCGGAGACAATCAGCCCCAGCATTTT. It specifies CASSSSGDNQPQHF.

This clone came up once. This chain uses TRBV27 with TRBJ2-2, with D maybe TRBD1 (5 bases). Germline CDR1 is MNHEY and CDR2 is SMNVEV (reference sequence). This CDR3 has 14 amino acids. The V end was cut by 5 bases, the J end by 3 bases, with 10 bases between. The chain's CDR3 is CASSQSGYTGELFF. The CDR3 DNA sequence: TGTGCCAGCAGTCAGTCAGGGTACACCGGGGAGCTGTTTTTT.

CDR3 nucleotides: TGTGCCAGTAGTACCCGGGACAGCCTCTCCTATAATTCACCCCTCCACTTT. This translates into CASSTRDSLSYNSPLHF. The chain has TRBV19 and TRBJ1-6; 7 bases agree with TRBD1. Germline V gene sequence: CDR1 LNHDA, CDR2 SQIVND (reference sequence). The CDR3 runs 17 residues. With 4 bases clipped from V and 0 bases from J, the junction kept 6 bases outside the gene matches.

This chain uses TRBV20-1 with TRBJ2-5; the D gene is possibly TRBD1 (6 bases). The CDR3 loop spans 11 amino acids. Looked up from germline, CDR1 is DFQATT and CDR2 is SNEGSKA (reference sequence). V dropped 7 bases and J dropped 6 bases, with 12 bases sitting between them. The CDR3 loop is CSVDSGKTQYF. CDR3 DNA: TGCAGTGTGGACAGTGGGAAGACCCAGTACTTC.

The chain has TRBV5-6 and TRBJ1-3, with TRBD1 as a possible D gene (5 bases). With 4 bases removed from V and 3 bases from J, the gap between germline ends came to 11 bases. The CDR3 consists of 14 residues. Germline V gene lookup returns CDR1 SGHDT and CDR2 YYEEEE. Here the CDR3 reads CASSATVNGNTIYF. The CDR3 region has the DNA TGTGCCAGCAGCGCGACAGTGAATGGAAACACCATATATTTT.

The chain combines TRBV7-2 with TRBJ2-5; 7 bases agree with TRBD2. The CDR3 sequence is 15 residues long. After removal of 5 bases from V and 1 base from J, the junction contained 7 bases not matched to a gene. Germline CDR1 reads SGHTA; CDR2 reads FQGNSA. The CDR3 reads CASSLTLAVQETQYF. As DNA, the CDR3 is TGTGCCAGCAGCCTAACCCTAGCGGTCCAAGAGACCCAGTACTTC.

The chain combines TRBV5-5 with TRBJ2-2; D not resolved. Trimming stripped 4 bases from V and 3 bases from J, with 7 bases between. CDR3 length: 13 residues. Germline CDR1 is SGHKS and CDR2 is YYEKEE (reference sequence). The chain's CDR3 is CASSRDYTGELFF. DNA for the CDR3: TGTGCCAGCAGCCGCGACTACACCGGGGAGCTGTTTTTT.

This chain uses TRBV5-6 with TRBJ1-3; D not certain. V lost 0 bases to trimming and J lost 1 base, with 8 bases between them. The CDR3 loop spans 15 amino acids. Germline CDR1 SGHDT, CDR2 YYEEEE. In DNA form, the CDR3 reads TGTGCCAGCAGCTTGGGACTTCAATCTGGAAACACCATATATTTT. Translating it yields CASSLGLQSGNTIYF.